The following is a TCR beta chain sequence with its context. The sample comes from a study of blood T cell repertoires in COVID-19. Between the trimmed V and J ends, which lost 3 bases and 4 bases, there was a span of 4 bases. Per the germline V gene, CDR1 is WNHNN and CDR2 is SYGVQD (reference sequence). The length of the CDR3 is 11 residues. The data were produced by immunoSEQ multiplex PCR, yet TCRdb's version contains in-frame clones alone and is incomplete. Of tens of thousands of clones in the sample, about 92% were seen once. This TCR derives from a man between 65 and 85 years old with acute or convalescent COVID-19. Specimen: peripheral blood. This chain uses TRBV10-1 with TRBJ2-7; D gene ambiguous. The CDR3 nucleotides are TGCGCCAGCAGTGACGGTTACGAGCAGTACTTC. Translated: CASSDGYEQYF.